This is a list of T cell receptor beta chains from one sample in a study of T cells in Graves' hyperthyroidism and ophthalmopathy. MiXCR, run by TCRdb on the multiplex PCR reads, gives a single entry per CDR3 protein. The table records a few hundred thousand distinct CDR3 sequences, around 16% of them present only once. What was sequenced was blood. The receptors here all came from a woman aged 30 to 39 with Graves' hyperthyroidism. The CDR3 runs from the conserved cysteine through the conserved F or W. Fields, in order: V gene, J gene, D gene, clone size, CDR3 DNA, CDR3 protein. A D gene is named only where the DNA matches it firmly. Size values are once, few and many counts, or a class for expanded clones, and some rows have none.

TRBV9	TRBJ1-1	TRBD1	few	TGTGCCAGCAGCCTCGGGCCGGGACAGGGGACGTTGGGCACTGAAGCTTTCTTT	CASSLGPGQGTLGTEAFF
TRBV7-6	TRBJ2-7	TRBD2	few	TGTGCCAGCAGCTTAGTTGGGACTAGCGGGACCCACGCCTACGAGCAGTACTTC	CASSLVGTSGTHAYEQYF
TRBV28	TRBJ2-3	-	few	TGTGCCAGCAGTTTATTTACAGGGCAATCGGATACGCAGTATTTT	CASSLFTGQSDTQYF
TRBV28	TRBJ1-6	-	few	TGTGCCAGCAGTTTGGGGTTGGTTTCACCCCTCCACTTT	CASSLGLVSPLHF
TRBV18	TRBJ2-3	-	many	TGTGCCAGCTCACCACGTACCCGGGGAGATACGCAGTATTTT	CASSPRTRGDTQYF
TRBV29-1	TRBJ2-1	TRBD2	many	TGCAGCGTTGAGGCTAGCGGGATCAATGAGCAGTTCTTC	CSVEASGINEQFF
TRBV4-1	TRBJ1-5	-	-	TGCGCCAGCAGCTCCCGACATCAGCCCCAGCATTTT	CASSSRHQPQHF
TRBV5-1	TRBJ2-7	-	few	TGCGCCAGCAACCCCCCAGAAAACTACGAGCAGTACTTC	CASNPPENYEQYF
TRBV7-9	TRBJ1-1	-	-	TGTGCCAGCAGCCTCCCGAGTCTTGGGGGCAACACTGAAGCTTTCTTT	CASSLPSLGGNTEAFF
TRBV27	TRBJ2-3	TRBD2	many	TGTGCCAGCAGTTTACTTCGACTAGCGGAGGGCACAGATACGCAGTATTTT	CASSLLRLAEGTDTQYF
TRBV5-4	TRBJ2-7	TRBD1	-	TGTGCCAGCAGCTTGCCCCATGGGGACAGGGGGCCGTACGAGCAGTACTTC	CASSLPHGDRGPYEQYF
TRBV27	TRBJ2-3	-	few	TGTGCCAGCAGGAAAAGGGGGACAGATACGCAGTATTTT	CASRKRGTDTQYF
TRBV2	TRBJ1-5	-	many	TGTGCCAGCAGGGGGGACGAGTATCAGCCCCAGCATTTT	CASRGDEYQPQHF